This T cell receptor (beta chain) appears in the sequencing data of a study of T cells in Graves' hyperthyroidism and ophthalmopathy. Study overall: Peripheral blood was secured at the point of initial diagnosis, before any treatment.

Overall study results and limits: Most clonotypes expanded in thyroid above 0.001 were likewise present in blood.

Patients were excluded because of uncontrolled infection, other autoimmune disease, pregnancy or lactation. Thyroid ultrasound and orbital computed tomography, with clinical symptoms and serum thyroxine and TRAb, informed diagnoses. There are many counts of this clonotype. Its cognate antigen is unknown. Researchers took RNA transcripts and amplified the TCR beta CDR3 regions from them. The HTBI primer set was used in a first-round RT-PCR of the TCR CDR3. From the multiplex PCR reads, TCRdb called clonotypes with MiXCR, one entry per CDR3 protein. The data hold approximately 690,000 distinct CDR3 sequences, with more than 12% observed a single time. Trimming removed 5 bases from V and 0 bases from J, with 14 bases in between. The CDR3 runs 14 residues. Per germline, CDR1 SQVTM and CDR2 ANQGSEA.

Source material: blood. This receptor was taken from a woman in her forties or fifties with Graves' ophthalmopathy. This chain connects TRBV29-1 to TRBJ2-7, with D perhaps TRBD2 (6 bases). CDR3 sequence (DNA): TGCAGCGTTCGACCGGGACTGCACTCCTACGAGCAGTACTTC. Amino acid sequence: CSVRPGLHSYEQYF.